The next 11 T cell receptor beta chains were all read from a single sample in a study of T cell responses to AZD1222 COVID-19 vaccine (dated by TCRdb to the early 2020s). This sample's time point label indicates: baseline before first vaccination. The meaning of the sample's treatment or condition label: meningococcal conjugate vaccine given as trial control. The library was obtained by the immunoSEQ multiplex PCR assay. Here the immuneACCESS table is served through TCRdb, limited to in-frame sequences with V and J called. Missing clones are a known gap in these copies; in checked studies unresolved V genes cover under half, and the rest lacks a known reason. The sample records roughly 200,000 clones, around 93% of which are singletons. 1% of the sample is taken by the ten largest. Here the sequenced sample was peripheral blood, taken on day 0 of MenACWY control vaccination. These receptors came from an adult in good health.

The genes are TRBV5-1 and TRBJ1-6; a weak D match, TRBD1 (5 bases). The germline CDR1 and CDR2 sequences are SGHRS and YFSETQ. The CDR3 is 16 residues long. Trimming pared 1 base from V and 0 bases from J, leaving 8 bases between. CDR3 amino acids: CASSLQGSSYNSPLHF. The CDR3 DNA reads TGCGCCAGCAGCTTGCAGGGAAGCTCCTATAATTCACCCCTCCACTTT.

The chain combines TRBV11-3 with TRBJ2-2, with 11 bases matching TRBD1. This CDR3 has 17 residues. Germline V lookup: CDR1 SGHNT, CDR2 YENEEA. With V trimmed by 5 bases and J by 4 bases, 9 bases remained unmatched. The DNA for the CDR3 is TGTGCCAGCAGCCCGACCCCTGGGACAGGGGGCACCGGGGAGCTGTTTTTT. Translation: CASSPTPGTGGTGELFF.

The V gene is TRBV27, the J gene TRBJ2-2; D ambiguous. Between the trimmed V and J ends, which lost 4 bases and 4 bases, there was a span of 13 bases. Germline loops: CDR1 MNHEY, CDR2 SMNVEV (reference sequence). The CDR3 contains 15 residues. The CDR3 nucleotides read TGTGCCAGCAGTTCCGGCCTGGGGATCACCGGGGAGCTGTTTTTT. Translated: CASSSGLGITGELFF.

V gene TRBV15 combines with J gene TRBJ1-1; a weak D match, TRBD1 (5 bases). The germline V gene has CDR1 LNHNV and CDR2 YYDKDF (reference sequence). CDR3 length: 15 amino acids. V shed 0 bases and J shed 5 bases, with 13 bases lying between them. CDR3 sequence (DNA): TGTGCCACCAGCAGAGATTCGCCAGGGTTAACTGAAGCTTTCTTT. Translated: CATSRDSPGLTEAFF.

V and J are TRBV5-1 and TRBJ1-1; D not certain. Trimming shortened V by 4 bases and J by 0 bases, and 19 bases separated the two germline ends. CDR3 length equals 17 residues. The germline gives CDR1 SGHRS, CDR2 YFSETQ. The DNA of the CDR3 is TGCGCCAGCAGCCCCAGCTTCTCCACAGATTTGAACACTGAAGCTTTCTTT. This translates into CASSPSFSTDLNTEAFF.

V usage is TRBV7-9 and J usage is TRBJ2-5, with D perhaps TRBD2 (5 bases). Germline values: CDR1 SEHNR, CDR2 FQNEAQ (reference sequence). There are 14 residues in the CDR3. Trimming removed 1 base from V and 4 bases from J, with 10 bases in between. As DNA, the CDR3 is TGTGCCAGCAGCTTAGATCTTGCGGGAGAGACCCAGTACTTC. Translating it yields CASSLDLAGETQYF.

This rearrangement joins TRBV5-8 to TRBJ1-1, with unresolved D. Germline-derived CDR1 and CDR2 are SGHTS and YDEGEE. The CDR3 sequence is 15 residues long. V was trimmed by 0 bases and J by 0 bases, leaving 9 bases between them. The CDR3 is CASSLDQLMNTEAFF. As DNA, the CDR3 is TGTGCCAGCAGCTTGGATCAACTCATGAACACTGAAGCTTTCTTT.

The chain joins TRBV11-2 to TRBJ2-1; D possibly matches TRBD1 or TRBD2 (5 bases each). V was shortened by 5 bases and J by 3 bases, with 20 bases between the two germline ends. The CDR3 runs 17 residues. Germline V gene data show CDR1 as SGHAT and CDR2 as FQNNGV. DNA of the CDR3: TGTGCCAGCAGCCCAACCTTGGGAGCTGGGGGCTACAATGAGCAGTTCTTC. It specifies CASSPTLGAGGYNEQFF.

The V call is TRBV27, the J call TRBJ1-2, with 8 bases lining up with TRBD1. This CDR3 spans 15 amino acids. Germline assignment: CDR1 MNHEY and CDR2 SMNVEV (reference sequence). V lost 4 bases, J lost 8 bases, and 12 bases stayed unmatched. The CDR3 region is CASSSPLTGEDGYTF. The CDR3 nucleotides read TGTGCCAGCAGTTCACCCCTGACAGGGGAGGACGGCTACACCTTC.

V and J are TRBV4-1 and TRBJ1-2; D perhaps matches TRBD1 (5 bases). Trimming shortened V by 5 bases and J by 6 bases, and 25 bases separated the two germline ends. This CDR3 has 17 residues. CDR1 is MGHRA, CDR2 YSYEKL, per germline. CDR3 in DNA: TGCGCCAGCAGCGTACGGGTCCATGGGGAAAGGGGCAATGGCTACACCTTC. It translates to CASSVRVHGERGNGYTF.

The chain is built from TRBV10-3 and TRBJ1-5; D possibly corresponds to TRBD1 (5 bases). The CDR3 consists of 13 residues. In germline, CDR1 is ENHRY, CDR2 SYGVKD. Trimming removed 6 bases at V and 1 base at J, with 7 bases between. Here the CDR3 reads CAIRGDSNQPQHF. Written as DNA, the CDR3 is TGTGCCATCAGGGGGGACAGCAATCAGCCCCAGCATTTT.